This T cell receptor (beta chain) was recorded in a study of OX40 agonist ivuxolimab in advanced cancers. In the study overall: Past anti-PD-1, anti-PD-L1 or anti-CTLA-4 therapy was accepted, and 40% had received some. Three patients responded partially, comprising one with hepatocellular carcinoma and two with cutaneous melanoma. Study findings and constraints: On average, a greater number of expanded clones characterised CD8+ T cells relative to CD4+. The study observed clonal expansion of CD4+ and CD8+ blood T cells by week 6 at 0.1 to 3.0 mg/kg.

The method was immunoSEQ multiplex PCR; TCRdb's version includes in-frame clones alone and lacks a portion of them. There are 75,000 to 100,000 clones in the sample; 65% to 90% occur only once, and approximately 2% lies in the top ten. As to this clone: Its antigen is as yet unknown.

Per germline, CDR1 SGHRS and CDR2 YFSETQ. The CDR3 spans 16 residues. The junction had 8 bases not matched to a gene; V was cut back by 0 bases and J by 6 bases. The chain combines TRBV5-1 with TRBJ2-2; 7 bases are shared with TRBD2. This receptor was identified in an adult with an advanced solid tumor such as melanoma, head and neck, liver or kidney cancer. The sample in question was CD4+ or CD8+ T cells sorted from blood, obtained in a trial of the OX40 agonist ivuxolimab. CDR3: CASSLGGGPTAGELFF. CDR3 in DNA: TGCGCCAGCAGCTTGGGGGGAGGGCCCACCGCCGGGGAGCTGTTTTTT.